This T cell receptor beta chain was recorded in a study of shared clonotypes between healthy human individuals. Replicate sorted-subset PCRs were loaded with around 220 ng DNA, tens of thousands of T cell genomes. Sequenced by immunoSEQ multiplex PCR; TCRdb stores in-frame clones only, minus some. The data show millions of clones, roughly nine tenths seen once. Germline V lookup: CDR1 SNHLY, CDR2 FYNNEI. V lost 8 bases to trimming and J lost 4 bases, with 18 bases between them. The CDR3 length is 14 residues. Sequencing was carried out using naive CD4+ T cells sorted from blood. As to subset: CD45RA+ positively selected. The chain is built from TRBV2 and TRBJ2-7, with D maybe TRBD2 (5 bases). This sequence was found in a man younger than 35 in good health. The DNA of the CDR3 is TGTGCCAGCCTGGACGGGGTCTCTTGGTACGAGCAGTACTTC. Encoded protein: CASLDGVSWYEQYF.